A selection of T cell receptor beta chains follows, all from one sample in a study of early T cells in non-severe SARS-CoV-2 infection. Via MiXCR, TCRdb re-called the 5' RACE reads, giving one row per CDR3 protein. This table holds tens of thousands of distinct CDR3 sequences, roughly an eighth found once. Sequenced material: whole blood. These receptor sequences come from an adult who was a healthcare worker with PCR-confirmed SARS-CoV-2 infection or an uninfected control (not recorded which). CDR3s include the opening cysteine and the closing phenylalanine or tryptophan. Fields, in order: D gene, J gene, V gene, clone size, CDR3 protein, CDR3 DNA. D genes are given only for firm matches. The listing skips clone size in some rows; elsewhere it reads once, few, many or a size class.

D gene: -
J gene: TRBJ2-5
V gene: TRBV12-3/TRBV12-4
clone size: many
CDR3 protein: CASSPMGQETQYF
CDR3 DNA: TGTGCCAGCAGCCCCATGGGGCAAGAGACCCAGTACTTC

D gene: TRBD1
J gene: TRBJ1-2
V gene: TRBV6-2/TRBV6-3
clone size: many
CDR3 protein: CASSPQGGYGYTF
CDR3 DNA: TGTGCCAGCAGCCCCCAGGGGGGCTATGGCTACACCTTC

D gene: -
J gene: TRBJ2-1
V gene: TRBV5-1
clone size: -
CDR3 protein: CASSQRTYSDEQFF
CDR3 DNA: TGCGCCAGCAGCCAACGGACTTATTCCGATGAGCAGTTCTTC

D gene: -
J gene: TRBJ2-1
V gene: TRBV28
clone size: few
CDR3 protein: CASSFSGRGDEQFF
CDR3 DNA: TGTGCCAGCAGTTTCTCAGGGCGTGGAGATGAGCAGTTCTTC

D gene: -
J gene: TRBJ2-7
V gene: TRBV10-3
clone size: many
CDR3 protein: CAISGGGEQYF
CDR3 DNA: TGTGCCATCAGTGGAGGTGGCGAGCAGTACTTC

D gene: -
J gene: TRBJ2-1
V gene: TRBV29-1
clone size: few
CDR3 protein: CSVQGPRNNEQFF
CDR3 DNA: TGCAGCGTTCAGGGGCCGAGGAACAATGAGCAGTTCTTC

D gene: TRBD2
J gene: TRBJ2-2
V gene: TRBV20-1
clone size: many
CDR3 protein: CSARDTQRGDTGELFF
CDR3 DNA: TGCAGTGCTAGAGATACCCAGCGGGGGGACACCGGGGAGCTGTTTTTT

D gene: -
J gene: TRBJ2-7
V gene: TRBV7-2
clone size: many
CDR3 protein: CASSRRQNYEQYF
CDR3 DNA: TGTGCCAGCAGCCGCCGACAGAACTACGAGCAGTACTTC

D gene: -
J gene: TRBJ2-1
V gene: TRBV21-1
clone size: many
CDR3 protein: CASSKGEGYTDNEQFF
CDR3 DNA: TGTGCCAGCAGCAAAGGGGAGGGGTACACAGACAATGAGCAGTTCTTC

D gene: TRBD1
J gene: TRBJ1-1
V gene: TRBV18
clone size: many
CDR3 protein: CASSQGQLNTEAFF
CDR3 DNA: TGTGCCAGCTCACAGGGACAGCTAAACACTGAAGCTTTCTTT

D gene: -
J gene: TRBJ2-7
V gene: TRBV27
clone size: -
CDR3 protein: CASSSVGEDYEQYF
CDR3 DNA: TGTGCCAGCAGTTCAGTGGGGGAAGACTACGAGCAGTACTTC

D gene: -
J gene: TRBJ2-5
V gene: TRBV28
clone size: many
CDR3 protein: CASSRPGKQETQYF
CDR3 DNA: TGTGCCAGCTCCAGACCCGGGAAACAAGAGACCCAGTACTTC

D gene: -
J gene: TRBJ2-7
V gene: TRBV23-1
clone size: many
CDR3 protein: CASSQSYSQGGYEQYF
CDR3 DNA: TGCGCCAGCAGTCAATCCTACAGCCAGGGGGGGTACGAGCAGTACTTC

D gene: TRBD2
J gene: TRBJ2-1
V gene: TRBV12-5
clone size: many
CDR3 protein: CASGLSLAGKGVRNEQFF
CDR3 DNA: TGTGCTAGTGGTTTAAGTCTAGCGGGGAAGGGGGTACGCAATGAGCAGTTCTTC

D gene: -
J gene: TRBJ1-1
V gene: TRBV27
clone size: -
CDR3 protein: CASSLTLSAEAFF
CDR3 DNA: TGTGCCAGCAGTTTGACTTTATCTGCTGAAGCTTTCTTT

D gene: -
J gene: TRBJ2-2
V gene: TRBV7-9
clone size: many
CDR3 protein: CASSLDSSPGTGELFF
CDR3 DNA: TGTGCCAGCAGCTTAGATTCCAGCCCGGGCACCGGGGAGCTGTTTTTT